These T cell receptor beta chains were read from a single sample in a study of cytomegalovirus exposure and HLA in healthy donors. Repertoires were generated with immunoSEQ multiplex PCR, while TCRdb's copy carries only in-frame clones and drops some. The profile shows roughly 120,000 clones, 80% to 90% of them singletons. Sequencing was done on a sample of PBMCs. The origin of the receptors is a woman aged 25 to 39 in good health and CMV-seronegative. Each CDR3 is given with its conserved first and last residue. The D gene is left open where the match is weak. A row's size may be missing; if present it is once, few, many or a size class.

d_call j_call clone_size v_call cdr3_nt cdr3_aa
TRBD1 TRBJ1-6 . TRBV7-9 TGTGCCAGCAGCTTCGGGGACAGGGGCCCTGTGTCACCCCTCCACTTT CASSFGDRGPVSPLHF
. TRBJ1-2 once TRBV5-1 TGCGCCAGCAGCTTGGAGAGAAGGACAAACTACACCTTC CASSLERRTNYTF
. TRBJ2-3 . TRBV6-4 TGTGCCAGCAGGCCAGGGGTTAGCACAGATACGCAGTATTTT CASRPGVSTDTQYF
. TRBJ2-3 . TRBV4-1 TGCGCCAGCAGCCAAGCCCAGGGAGATACGCAGTATTTT CASSQAQGDTQYF
. TRBJ2-3 . TRBV9 TGTGCCAGCAGCGTAGCTAATTTAGATACGCAGTATTTT CASSVANLDTQYF
TRBD2 TRBJ2-3 . TRBV10-1 TGCGCCAGCAGTGATCAACGGGGGGGCCTCGATACGCAGTATTTT CASSDQRGGLDTQYF
. TRBJ2-1 . TRBV6-5 TGTGCCAGCAGCAGGGGCATTTCGGGGACTGAGCAGTTCTTC CASSRGISGTEQFF
. TRBJ2-3 . TRBV7-8 TGTGCCAGCATCCCTGCTACGCGGGATACGCAGTATTTT CASIPATRDTQYF
. TRBJ1-4 . TRBV7-9 TGTGCCAGCAGCTTAGAGGCAGGCATCGCAACTAATGAAAAACTGTTTTTT CASSLEAGIATNEKLFF
. TRBJ2-2 once TRBV7-8 TGTGCCAGCACGAAGGGGGAGGGATGGGTCACCGGGGAGCTGTTTTTT CASTKGEGWVTGELFF
. TRBJ1-2 . TRBV19 TGTGCCAGCTTCAACAGGGCGGACTATGGCTACACCTTC CASFNRADYGYTF